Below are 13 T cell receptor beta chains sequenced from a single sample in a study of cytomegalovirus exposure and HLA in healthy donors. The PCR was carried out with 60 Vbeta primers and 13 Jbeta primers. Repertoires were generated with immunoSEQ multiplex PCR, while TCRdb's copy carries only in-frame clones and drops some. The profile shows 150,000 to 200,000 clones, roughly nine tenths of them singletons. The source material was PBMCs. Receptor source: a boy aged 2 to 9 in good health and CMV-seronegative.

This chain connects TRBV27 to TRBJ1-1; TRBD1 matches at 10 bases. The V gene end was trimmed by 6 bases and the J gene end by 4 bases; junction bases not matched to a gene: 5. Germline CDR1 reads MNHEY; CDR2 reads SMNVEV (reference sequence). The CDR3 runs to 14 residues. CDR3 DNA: TGTGCCAGCAGGAAGACAGGGGGCACCACTGAAGCTTTCTTT. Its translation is CASRKTGGTTEAFF.

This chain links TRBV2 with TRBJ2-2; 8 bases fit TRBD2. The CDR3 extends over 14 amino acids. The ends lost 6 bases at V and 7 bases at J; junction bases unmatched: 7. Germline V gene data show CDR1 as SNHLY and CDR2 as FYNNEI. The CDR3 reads CASRPGGMDGELFF. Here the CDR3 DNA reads TGTGCCAGCAGACCGGGGGGGATGGACGGGGAGCTGTTTTTT.

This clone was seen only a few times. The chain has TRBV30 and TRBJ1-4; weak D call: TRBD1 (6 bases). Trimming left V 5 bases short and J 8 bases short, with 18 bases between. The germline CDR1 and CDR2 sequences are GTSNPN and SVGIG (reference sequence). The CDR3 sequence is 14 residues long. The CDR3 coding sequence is TGTGCCTGGGGCCCGGGACAAGGAAACGAAAAACTGTTTTTT. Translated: CAWGPGQGNEKLFF.

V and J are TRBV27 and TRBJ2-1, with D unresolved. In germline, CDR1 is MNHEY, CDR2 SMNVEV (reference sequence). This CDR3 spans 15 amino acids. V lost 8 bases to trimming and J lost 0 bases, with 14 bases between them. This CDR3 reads CASQISLSSYNEQFF. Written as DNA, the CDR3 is TGTGCCAGCCAGATTAGCTTGAGCTCCTACAATGAGCAGTTCTTC.

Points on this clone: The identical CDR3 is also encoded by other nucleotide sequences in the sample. DNA for the CDR3: TGTGCCAGCAGGGGACTAGCAAACACCGGGGAGCTGTTTTTT. It yields the protein CASRGLANTGELFF. The genes are TRBV2 and TRBJ2-2; 9 nucleotides agree with TRBD2. With V trimmed by 6 bases and J by 2 bases, 1 base remained unmatched. CDR1 is SNHLY and CDR2 is FYNNEI in the germline V gene. This CDR3 comprises 14 residues. The full variable domain, rest sourced from reference TRBV2 and TRBJ2-2, is EPEVTQTPSHQVTQMGQEVILRCVPISNHLYFYWYRQILGQKVEFLVSFYNNEISEKSEIFDDQFSVERPDGSNFTLKIRSTKLEDSAMYFCASRGLANTGELFFGEGSRLTVL.

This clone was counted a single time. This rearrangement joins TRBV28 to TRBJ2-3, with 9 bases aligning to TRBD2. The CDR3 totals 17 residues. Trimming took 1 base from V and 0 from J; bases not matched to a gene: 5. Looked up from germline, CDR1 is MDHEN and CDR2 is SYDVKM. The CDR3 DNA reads TGTGCCAGCAGTTTATCGGGACTAGCTGCTAGCACAGATACGCAGTATTTT. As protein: CASSLSGLAASTDTQYF.

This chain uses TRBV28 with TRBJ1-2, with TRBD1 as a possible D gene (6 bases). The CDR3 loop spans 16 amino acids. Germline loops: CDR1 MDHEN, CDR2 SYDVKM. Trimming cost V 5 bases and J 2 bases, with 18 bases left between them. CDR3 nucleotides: TGTGCCAGCAGTACAAAACAGGGTGTATCCAACTATGGCTACACCTTC. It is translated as CASSTKQGVSNYGYTF.

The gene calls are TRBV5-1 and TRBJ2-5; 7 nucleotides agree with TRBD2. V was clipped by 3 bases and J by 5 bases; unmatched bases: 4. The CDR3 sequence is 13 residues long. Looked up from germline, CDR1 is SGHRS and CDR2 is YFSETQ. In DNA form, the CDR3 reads TGCGCCAGCAGCTCTGGGACTACTGAGACCCAGTACTTC. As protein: CASSSGTTETQYF.

The CDR3 here is CASSLDRGETQYF. The CDR3 DNA reads as TGCGCCAGCAGCTTGGACCGGGGAGAGACCCAGTACTTC. The chain recombines TRBV5-1 with TRBJ2-5; TRBD2 is a possible D gene (5 bases). The CDR3 runs to 13 residues. The germline V and J ends were trimmed by 0 bases and 4 bases, with 7 bases remaining between them. In germline, CDR1 is SGHRS, CDR2 YFSETQ.

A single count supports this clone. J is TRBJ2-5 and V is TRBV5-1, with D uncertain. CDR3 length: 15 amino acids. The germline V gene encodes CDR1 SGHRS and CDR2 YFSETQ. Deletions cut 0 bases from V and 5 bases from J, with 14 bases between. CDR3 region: CASSLGSASRETQYF. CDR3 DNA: TGCGCCAGCAGCTTGGGTTCCGCTAGTAGGGAGACCCAGTACTTC.

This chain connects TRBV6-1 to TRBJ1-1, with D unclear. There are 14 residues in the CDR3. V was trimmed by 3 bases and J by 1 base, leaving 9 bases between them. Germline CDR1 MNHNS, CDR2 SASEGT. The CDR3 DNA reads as TGTGCCAGCAGTGAGGGAGGGTCGAACACTGAAGCTTTCTTT. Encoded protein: CASSEGGSNTEAFF.

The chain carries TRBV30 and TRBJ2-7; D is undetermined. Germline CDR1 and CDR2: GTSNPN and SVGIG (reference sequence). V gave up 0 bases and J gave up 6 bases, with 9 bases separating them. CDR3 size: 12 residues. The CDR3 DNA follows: TGTGCCTGGAGTGTTAGAAGCTCCGAGCAGTACTTC. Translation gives CAWSVRSSEQYF.

The DNA for the CDR3 is TGTGCCAGCAGTTTTAAGGGGGCGGGGGGCTACACCTTC. This codes for CASSFKGAGGYTF. This sequence joins TRBV28 and TRBJ1-2; TRBD1 aligns across 7 bases. J was trimmed by 8 bases and V by 3 bases; bases with no gene match: 6. CDR3 length: 13 amino acids. The V gene's germline CDR1 is MDHEN and CDR2 SYDVKM.